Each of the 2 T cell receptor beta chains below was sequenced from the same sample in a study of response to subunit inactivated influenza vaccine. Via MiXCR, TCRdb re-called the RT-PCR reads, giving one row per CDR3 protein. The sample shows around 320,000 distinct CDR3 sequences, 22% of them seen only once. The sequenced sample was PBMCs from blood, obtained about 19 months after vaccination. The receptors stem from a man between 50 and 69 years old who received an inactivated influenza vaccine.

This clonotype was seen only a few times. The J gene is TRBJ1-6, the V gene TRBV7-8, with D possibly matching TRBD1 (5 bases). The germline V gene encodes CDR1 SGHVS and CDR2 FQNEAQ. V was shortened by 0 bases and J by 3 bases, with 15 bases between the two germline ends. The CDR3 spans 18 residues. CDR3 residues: CASSLAHPGQNYNSPLHF. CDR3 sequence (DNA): TGTGCCAGCAGCTTAGCGCACCCGGGGCAAAACTATAATTCACCCCTCCACTTT.

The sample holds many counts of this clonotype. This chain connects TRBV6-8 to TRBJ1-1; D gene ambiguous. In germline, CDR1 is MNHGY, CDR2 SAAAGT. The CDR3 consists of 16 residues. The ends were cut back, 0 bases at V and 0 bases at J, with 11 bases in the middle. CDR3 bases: TGTGCCAGCAGTTACTCACCGGGTTCTATGAACACTGAAGCTTTCTTT. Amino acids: CASSYSPGSMNTEAFF.